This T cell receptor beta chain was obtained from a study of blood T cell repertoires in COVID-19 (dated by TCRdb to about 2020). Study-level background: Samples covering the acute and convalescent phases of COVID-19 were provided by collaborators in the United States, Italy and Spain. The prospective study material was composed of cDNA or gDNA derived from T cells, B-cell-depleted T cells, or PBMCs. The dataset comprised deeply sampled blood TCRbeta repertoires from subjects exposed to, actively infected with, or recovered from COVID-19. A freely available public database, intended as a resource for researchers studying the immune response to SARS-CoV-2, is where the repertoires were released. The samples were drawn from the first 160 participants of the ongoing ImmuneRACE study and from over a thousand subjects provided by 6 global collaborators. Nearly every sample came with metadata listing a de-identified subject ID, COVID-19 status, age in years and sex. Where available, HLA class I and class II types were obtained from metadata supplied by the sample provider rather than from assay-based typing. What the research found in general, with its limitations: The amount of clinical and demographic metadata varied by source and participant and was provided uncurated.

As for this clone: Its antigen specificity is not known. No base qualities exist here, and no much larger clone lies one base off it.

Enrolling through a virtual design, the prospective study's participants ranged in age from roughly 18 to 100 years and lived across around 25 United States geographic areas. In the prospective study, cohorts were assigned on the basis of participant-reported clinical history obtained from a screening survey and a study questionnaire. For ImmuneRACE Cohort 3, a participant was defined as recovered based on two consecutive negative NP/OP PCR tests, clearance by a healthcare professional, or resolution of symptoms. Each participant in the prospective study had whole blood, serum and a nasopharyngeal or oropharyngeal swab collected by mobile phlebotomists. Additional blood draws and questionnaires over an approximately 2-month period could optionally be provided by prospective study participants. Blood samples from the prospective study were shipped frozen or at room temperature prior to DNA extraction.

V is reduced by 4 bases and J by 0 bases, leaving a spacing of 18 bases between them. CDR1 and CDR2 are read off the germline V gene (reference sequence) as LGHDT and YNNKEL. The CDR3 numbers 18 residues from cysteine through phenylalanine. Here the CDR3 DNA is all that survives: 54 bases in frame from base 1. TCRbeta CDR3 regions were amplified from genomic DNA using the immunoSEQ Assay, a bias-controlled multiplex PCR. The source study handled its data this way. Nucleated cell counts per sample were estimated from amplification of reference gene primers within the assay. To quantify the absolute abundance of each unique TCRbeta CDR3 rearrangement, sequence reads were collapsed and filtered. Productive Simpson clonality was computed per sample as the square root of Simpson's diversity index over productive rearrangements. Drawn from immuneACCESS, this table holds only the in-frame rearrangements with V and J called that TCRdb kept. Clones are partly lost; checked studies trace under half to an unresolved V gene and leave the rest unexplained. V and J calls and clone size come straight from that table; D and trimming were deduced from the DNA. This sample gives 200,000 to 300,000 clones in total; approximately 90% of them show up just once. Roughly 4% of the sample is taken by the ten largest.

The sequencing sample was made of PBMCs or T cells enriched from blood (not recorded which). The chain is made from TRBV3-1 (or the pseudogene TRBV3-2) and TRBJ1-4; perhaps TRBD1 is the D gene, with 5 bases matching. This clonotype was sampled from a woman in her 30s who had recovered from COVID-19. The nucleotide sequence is TGTGCCAGCAGCCCACGACAAAGGCGGGGGTCAACTAATGAAAAACTGTTTTTT. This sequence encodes CASSPRQRRGSTNEKLFF.